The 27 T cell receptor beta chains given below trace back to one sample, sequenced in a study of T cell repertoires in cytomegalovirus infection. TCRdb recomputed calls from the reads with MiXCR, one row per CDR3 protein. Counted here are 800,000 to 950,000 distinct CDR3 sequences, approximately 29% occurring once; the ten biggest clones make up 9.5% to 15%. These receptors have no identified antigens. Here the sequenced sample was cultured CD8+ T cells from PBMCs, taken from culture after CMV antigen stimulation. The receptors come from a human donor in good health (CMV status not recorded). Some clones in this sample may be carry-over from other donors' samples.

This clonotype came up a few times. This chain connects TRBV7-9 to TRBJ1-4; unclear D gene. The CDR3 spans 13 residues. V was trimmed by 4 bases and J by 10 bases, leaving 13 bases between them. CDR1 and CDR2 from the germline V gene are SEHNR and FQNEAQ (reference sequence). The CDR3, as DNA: TGTGCCAGCAGCTCCCTAAATGACGGAAAACTGTTTTTT. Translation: CASSSLNDGKLFF.

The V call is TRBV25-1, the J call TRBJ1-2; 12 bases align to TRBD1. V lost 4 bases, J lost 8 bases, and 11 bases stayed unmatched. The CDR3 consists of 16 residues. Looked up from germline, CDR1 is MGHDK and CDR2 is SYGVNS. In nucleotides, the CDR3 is TGTGCCAGCAGTGCAAGGGACAGGGGGCCCTTTTGGGGCTACACCTTC. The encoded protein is CASSARDRGPFWGYTF.

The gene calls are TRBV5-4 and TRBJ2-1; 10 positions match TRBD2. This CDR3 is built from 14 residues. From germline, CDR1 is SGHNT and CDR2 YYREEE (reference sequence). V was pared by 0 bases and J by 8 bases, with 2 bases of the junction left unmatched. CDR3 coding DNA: TGTGCCAGCAGCTTGGCCCTAGCGGGGGATGAGCAGTTCTTC. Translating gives CASSLALAGDEQFF.

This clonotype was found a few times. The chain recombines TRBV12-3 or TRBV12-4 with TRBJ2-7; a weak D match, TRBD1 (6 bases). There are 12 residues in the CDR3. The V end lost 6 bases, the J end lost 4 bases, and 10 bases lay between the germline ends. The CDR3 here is CASSKDRYEQYF. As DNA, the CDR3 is TGTGCCAGCAGCAAGGACAGATACGAGCAGTACTTC.

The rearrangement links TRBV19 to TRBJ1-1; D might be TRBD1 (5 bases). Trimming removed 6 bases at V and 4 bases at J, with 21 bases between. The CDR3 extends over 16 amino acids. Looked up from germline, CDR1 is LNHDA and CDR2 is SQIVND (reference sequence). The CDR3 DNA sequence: TGTGCCAGTAGGCTGGAGGGCCTCGGGAGGGGCACTGAAGCTTTCTTT. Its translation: CASRLEGLGRGTEAFF.

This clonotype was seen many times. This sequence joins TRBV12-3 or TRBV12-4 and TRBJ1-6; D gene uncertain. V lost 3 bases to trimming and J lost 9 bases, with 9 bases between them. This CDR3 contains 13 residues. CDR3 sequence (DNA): TGTGCCAGCAGTTTGGGTGGGCTTTCACCCCTCCACTTT. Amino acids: CASSLGGLSPLHF.

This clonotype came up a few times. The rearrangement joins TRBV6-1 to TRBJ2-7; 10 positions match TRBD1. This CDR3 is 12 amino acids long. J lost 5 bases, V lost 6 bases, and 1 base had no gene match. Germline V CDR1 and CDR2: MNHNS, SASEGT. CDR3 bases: TGTGCCAGCAGGGACAGGGGGAACGAGCAGTACGTC. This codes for CASRDRGNEQYV.

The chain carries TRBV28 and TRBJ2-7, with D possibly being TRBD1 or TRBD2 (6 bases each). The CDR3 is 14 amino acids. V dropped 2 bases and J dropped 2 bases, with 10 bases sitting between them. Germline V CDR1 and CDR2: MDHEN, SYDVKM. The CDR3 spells CASSLRGAAYEQYV. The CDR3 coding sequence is TGTGCCAGCAGTTTAAGGGGGGCGGCCTACGAGCAGTACGTC.

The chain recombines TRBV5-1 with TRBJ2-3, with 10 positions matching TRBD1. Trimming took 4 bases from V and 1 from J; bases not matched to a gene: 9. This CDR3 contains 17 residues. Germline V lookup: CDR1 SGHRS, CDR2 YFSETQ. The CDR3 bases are TGCGCCAGCAGCCCAAGACAGGGGGCGGGAGGCACAGATACGCAGTATTTT. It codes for CASSPRQGAGGTDTQYF.

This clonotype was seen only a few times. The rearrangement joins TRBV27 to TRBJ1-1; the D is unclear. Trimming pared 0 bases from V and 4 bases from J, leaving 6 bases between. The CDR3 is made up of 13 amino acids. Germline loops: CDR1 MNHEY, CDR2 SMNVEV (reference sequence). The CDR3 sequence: CASSLSASTEAFF. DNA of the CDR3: TGTGCCAGCAGTTTATCCGCCAGCACTGAAGCTTTCTTT.

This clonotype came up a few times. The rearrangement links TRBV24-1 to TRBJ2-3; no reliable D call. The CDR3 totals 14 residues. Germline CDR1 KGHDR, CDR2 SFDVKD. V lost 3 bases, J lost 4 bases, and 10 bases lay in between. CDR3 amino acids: CATSDPHEPDTQYF. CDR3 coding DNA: TGTGCCACCAGTGATCCCCACGAGCCAGATACGCAGTATTTT.

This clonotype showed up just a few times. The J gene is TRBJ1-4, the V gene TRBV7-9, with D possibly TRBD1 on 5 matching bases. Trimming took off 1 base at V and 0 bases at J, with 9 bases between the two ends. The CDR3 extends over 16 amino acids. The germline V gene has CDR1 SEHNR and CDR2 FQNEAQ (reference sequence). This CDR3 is CASSLDAGPTNEKLFF. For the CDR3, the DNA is TGTGCCAGCAGCTTAGATGCAGGGCCAACTAATGAAAAACTGTTTTTT.

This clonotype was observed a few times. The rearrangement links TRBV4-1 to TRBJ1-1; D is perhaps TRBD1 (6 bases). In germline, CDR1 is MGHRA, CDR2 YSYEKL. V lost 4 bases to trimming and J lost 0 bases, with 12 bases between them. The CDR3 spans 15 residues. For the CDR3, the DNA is TGCGCCAGCAGCCGAATGGGACACGTGAACACTGAAGCTTTCTTT. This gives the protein CASSRMGHVNTEAFF.

The CDR3 bases are TGTGCCAGCAGTTACCGACTAGCGGGGGGGGTGCAGTTCTTC. This translates into CASSYRLAGGVQFF. V gene TRBV6-5 combines with J gene TRBJ2-1, with 14 bases aligning to TRBD2. J lost 12 bases, V lost 2 bases, and 3 bases had no gene match. From germline, CDR1 is MNHEY and CDR2 SVGAGI. The CDR3 spans 14 residues.

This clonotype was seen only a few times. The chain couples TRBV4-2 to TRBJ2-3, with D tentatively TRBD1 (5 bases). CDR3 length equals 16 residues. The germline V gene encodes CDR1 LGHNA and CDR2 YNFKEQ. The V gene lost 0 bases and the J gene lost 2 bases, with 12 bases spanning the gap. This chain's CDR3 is CASSQDRQLLTDTQYF. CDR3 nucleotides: TGTGCCAGCAGCCAAGATCGACAGCTCCTCACAGATACGCAGTATTTT.

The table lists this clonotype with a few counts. Written as DNA, the CDR3 is TGTGCCAGCAGCCTCACTGGCGGGGGGTACCAAGAGACCCAGTACTTC. Translating gives CASSLTGGGYQETQYF. The genes are TRBV14 and TRBJ2-5, with 8 positions matching TRBD2. The V gene's germline CDR1 is SGHDN and CDR2 FVKESK. The CDR3 length is 16 residues. The trim removed 4 bases at V and 0 bases at J, leaving 7 bases unmatched.

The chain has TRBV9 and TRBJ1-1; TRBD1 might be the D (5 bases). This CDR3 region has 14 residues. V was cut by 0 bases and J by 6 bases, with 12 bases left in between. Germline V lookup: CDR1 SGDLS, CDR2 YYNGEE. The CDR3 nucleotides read TGTGCCAGCAGCGTAGCCAGGTGGGGGTCTGAAGCTTTCTTT. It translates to CASSVARWGSEAFF.

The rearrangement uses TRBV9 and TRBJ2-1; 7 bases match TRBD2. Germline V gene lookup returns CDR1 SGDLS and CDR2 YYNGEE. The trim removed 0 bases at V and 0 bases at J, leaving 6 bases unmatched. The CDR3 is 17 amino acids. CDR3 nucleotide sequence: TGTGCCAGCAGCGTAGCTTGGCTAGCGGACTCCTACAATGAGCAGTTCTTC. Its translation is CASSVAWLADSYNEQFF.

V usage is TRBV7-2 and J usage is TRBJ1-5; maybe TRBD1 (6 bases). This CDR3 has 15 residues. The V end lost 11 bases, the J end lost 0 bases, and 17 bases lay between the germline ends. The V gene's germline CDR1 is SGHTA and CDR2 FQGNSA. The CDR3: CACLRGTNSNQPQHF. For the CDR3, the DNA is TGTGCCTGCCTGAGGGGGACTAATAGCAATCAGCCCCAGCATTTT.

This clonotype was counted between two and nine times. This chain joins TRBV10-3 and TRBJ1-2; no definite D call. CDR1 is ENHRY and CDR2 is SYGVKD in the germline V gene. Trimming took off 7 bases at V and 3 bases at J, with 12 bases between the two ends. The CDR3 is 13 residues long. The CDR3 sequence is CAITPGGYYGYTF. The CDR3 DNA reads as TGTGCCATCACCCCGGGAGGATACTATGGCTACACCTTC.

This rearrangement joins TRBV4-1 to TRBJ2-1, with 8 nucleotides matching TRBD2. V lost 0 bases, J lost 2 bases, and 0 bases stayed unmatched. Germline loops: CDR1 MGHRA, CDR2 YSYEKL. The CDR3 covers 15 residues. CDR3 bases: TGCGCCAGCAGCCAAGAGGGACTAGCCTACAATGAGCAGTTCTTC. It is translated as CASSQEGLAYNEQFF.

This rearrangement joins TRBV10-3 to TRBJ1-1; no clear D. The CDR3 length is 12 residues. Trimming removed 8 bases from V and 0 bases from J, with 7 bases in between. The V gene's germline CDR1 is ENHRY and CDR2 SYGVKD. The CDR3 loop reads CAIRDMNTEAFF. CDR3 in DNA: TGTGCCATCCGAGACATGAACACTGAAGCTTTCTTT.

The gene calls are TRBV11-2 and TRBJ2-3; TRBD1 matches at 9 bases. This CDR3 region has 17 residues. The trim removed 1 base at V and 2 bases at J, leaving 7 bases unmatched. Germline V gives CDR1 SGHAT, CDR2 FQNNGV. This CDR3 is CASSLGRTGAFTDTQYF. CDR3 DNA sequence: TGTGCCAGCAGCTTAGGGCGGACAGGGGCATTCACAGATACGCAGTATTTT. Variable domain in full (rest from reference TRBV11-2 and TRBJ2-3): EAGVAQSPRYKIIEKRQSVAFWCNPISGHATLYWYQQILGQGPKLLIQFQNNGVVDDSQLPKDRFSAERLKGVDSTLKIQPAKLEDSAVYLCASSLGRTGAFTDTQYFGPGTRLTVL.

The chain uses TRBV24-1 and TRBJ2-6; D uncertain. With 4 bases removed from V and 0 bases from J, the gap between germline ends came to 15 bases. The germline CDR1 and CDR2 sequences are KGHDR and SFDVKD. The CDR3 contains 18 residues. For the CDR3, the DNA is TGTGCCACCAGTGACCCCCGGGTTGGCCCCTCTGGGGCCAACGTCCTGACTTTC. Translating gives CATSDPRVGPSGANVLTF.

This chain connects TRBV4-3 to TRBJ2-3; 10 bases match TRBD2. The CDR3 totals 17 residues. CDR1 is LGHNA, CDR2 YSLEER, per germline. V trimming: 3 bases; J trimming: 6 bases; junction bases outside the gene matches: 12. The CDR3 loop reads CASSHSSGLALSDTQYF. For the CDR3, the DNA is TGCGCCAGCAGCCACAGTTCGGGACTAGCGTTATCCGATACGCAGTATTTT.

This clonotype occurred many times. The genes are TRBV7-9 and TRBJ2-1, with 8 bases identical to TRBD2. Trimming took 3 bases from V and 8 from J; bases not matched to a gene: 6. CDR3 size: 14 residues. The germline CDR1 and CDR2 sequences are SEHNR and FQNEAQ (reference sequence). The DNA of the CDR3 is TGTGCCAGCAGCTTGCGGGGGGAGATATATGAGCAGTTCTTC. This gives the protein CASSLRGEIYEQFF.

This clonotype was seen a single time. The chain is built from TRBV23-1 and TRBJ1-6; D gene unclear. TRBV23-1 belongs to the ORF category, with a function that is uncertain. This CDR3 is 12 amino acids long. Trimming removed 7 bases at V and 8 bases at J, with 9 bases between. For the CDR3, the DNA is TGCGCCAGCACCACAAGCCATTCACCCCTCCACTTT. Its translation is CASTTSHSPLHF.